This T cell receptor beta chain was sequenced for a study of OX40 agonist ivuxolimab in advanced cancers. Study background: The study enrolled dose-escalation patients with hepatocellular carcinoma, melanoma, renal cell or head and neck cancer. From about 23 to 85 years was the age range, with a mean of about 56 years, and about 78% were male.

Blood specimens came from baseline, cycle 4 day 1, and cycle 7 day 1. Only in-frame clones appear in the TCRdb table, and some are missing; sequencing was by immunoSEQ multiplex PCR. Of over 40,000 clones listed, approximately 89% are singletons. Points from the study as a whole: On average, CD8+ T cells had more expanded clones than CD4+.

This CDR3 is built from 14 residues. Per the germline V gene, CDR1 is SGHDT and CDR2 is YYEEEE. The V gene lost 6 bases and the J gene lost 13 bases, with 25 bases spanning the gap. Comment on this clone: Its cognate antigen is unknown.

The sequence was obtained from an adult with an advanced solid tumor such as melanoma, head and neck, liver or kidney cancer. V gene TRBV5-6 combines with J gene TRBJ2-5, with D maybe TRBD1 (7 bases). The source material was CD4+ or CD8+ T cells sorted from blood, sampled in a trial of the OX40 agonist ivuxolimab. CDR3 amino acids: CASKARVEGARAYF. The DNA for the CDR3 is TGTGCCAGCAAAGCCAGGGTGGAGGGGGCCCGAGCGTACTTC. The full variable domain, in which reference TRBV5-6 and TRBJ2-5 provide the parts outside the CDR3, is DAGVTQSPTHLIKTRGQQVTLRCSPKSGHDTVSWYQQALGQGPQFIFQYYEEEERQRGNFPDRFSGHQFPNYSSELNVNALLLGDSALYLCASKARVEGARAYFGPGTRLLVL.